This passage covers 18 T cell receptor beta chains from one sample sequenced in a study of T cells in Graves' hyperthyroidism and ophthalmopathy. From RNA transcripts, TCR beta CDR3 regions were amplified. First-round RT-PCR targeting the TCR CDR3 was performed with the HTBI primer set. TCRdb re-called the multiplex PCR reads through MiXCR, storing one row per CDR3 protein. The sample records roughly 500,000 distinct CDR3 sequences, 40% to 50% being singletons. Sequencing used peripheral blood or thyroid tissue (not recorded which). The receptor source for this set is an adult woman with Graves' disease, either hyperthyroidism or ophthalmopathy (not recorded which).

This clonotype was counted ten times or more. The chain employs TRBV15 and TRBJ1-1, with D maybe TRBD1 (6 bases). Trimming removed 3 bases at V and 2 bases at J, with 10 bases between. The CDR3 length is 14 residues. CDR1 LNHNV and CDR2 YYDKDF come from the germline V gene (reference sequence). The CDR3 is CATSRGGGNTEAFF. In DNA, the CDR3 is TGTGCCACCAGCAGGGGGGGGGGCAACACTGAAGCTTTCTTT.

The CDR3 is CASSPDSGELFF. CDR3 coding DNA: TGTGCCAGCAGCCCGGATTCGGGGGAGCTGTTTTTT. V and J are TRBV5-4 and TRBJ2-2, with D unclear. This CDR3 spans 12 amino acids. The V gene's germline CDR1 is SGHNT and CDR2 YYREEE (reference sequence). Trimming took off 4 bases at V and 8 bases at J, with 9 bases between the two ends. The variable domain in full, completed from reference TRBV5-4 and TRBJ2-2, reads ETGVTQSPTHLIKTRGQQVTLRCSSQSGHNTVSWYQQALGQGPQFIFQYYREEENGRGNFPPRFSGLQFPNYSSELNVNALELDDSALYLCASSPDSGELFFGEGSRLTVL.

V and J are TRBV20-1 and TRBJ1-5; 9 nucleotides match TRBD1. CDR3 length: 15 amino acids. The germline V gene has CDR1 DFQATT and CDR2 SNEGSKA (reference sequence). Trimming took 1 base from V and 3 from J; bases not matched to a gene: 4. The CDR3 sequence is CSARGGQGYNQPQHF. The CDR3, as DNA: TGCAGTGCTAGAGGGGGACAGGGCTACAATCAGCCCCAGCATTTT.

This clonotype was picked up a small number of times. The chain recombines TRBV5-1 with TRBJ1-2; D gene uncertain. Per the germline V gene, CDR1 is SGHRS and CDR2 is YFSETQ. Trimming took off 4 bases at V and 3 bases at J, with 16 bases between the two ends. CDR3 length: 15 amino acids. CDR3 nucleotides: TGCGCCAGCAGCCCTCCCGGTGGCGAGGACTATGGCTACACCTTC. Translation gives CASSPPGGEDYGYTF.

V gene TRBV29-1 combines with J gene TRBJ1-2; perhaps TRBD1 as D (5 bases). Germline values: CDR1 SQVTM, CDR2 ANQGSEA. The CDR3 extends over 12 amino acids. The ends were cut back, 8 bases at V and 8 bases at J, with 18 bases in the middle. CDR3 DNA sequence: TGCAGCTCGCCGGGGGATAGTGGGGGCTACACCTTC. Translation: CSSPGDSGGYTF.

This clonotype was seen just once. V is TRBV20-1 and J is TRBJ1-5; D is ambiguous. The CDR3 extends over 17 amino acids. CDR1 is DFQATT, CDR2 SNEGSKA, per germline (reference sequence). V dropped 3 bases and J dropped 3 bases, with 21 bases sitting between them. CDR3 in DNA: TGCAGTGCTAGCGTGAGACTCCACTCGAACTACAATCAGCCCCAGCATTTT. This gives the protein CSASVRLHSNYNQPQHF.

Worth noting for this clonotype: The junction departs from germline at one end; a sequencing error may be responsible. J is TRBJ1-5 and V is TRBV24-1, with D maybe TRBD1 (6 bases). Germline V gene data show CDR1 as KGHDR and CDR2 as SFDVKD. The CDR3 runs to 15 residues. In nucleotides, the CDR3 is TGTGCCAGCAGTTGGGGGGCGCCGGGCAATCAGCCCCAGCATTTT. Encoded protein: CASSWGAPGNQPQHF.

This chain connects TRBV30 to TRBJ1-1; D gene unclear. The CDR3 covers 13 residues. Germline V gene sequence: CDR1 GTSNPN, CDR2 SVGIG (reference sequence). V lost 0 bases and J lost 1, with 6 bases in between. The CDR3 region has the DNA TGTGCCTGGAGTGTAACACGGAACACTGAAGCTTTCTTT. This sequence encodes CAWSVTRNTEAFF.

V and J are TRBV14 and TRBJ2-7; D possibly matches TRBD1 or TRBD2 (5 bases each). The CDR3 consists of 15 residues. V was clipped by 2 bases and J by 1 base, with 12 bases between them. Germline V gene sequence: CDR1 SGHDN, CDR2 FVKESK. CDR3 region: CASSQPGTVSYEQYF. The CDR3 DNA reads TGTGCCAGCAGCCAACCCGGGACGGTTTCCTACGAGCAGTACTTC.

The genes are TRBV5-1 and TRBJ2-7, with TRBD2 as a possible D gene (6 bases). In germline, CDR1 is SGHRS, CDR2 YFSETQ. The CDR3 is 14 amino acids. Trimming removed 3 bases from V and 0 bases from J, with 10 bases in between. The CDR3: CASSSGGASYEQYF. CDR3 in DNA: TGCGCCAGCAGCTCCGGAGGGGCCTCCTACGAGCAGTACTTC.

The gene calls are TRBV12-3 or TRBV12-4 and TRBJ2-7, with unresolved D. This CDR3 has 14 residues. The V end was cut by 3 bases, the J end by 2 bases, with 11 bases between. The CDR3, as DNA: TGTGCCAGCAGTTTTGGTAGGTACACCTACGAGCAGTACTTC. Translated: CASSFGRYTYEQYF.

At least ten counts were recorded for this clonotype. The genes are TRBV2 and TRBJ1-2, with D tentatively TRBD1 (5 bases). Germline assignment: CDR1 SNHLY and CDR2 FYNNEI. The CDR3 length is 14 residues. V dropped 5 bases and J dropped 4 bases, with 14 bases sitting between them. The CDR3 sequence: CASSPSTVPYGYTF. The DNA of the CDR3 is TGTGCCAGCAGTCCCTCGACAGTTCCCTATGGCTACACCTTC. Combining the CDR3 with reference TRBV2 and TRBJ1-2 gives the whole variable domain EPEVTQTPSHQVTQMGQEVILRCVPISNHLYFYWYRQILGQKVEFLVSFYNNEISEKSEIFDDQFSVERPDGSNFTLKIRSTKLEDSAMYFCASSPSTVPYGYTFGSGTRLTVV.

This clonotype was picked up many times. The CDR3 sequence is CASSIFGTAAGGELFF. For the CDR3, the DNA is TGCGCCAGCAGCATATTCGGGACAGCGGCTGGCGGGGAGCTGTTTTTT. V gene TRBV5-1 combines with J gene TRBJ2-2; 7 positions agree with TRBD1. CDR1 and CDR2 from the germline V gene are SGHRS and YFSETQ. The CDR3 spans 16 residues. The trim removed 4 bases at V and 7 bases at J, leaving 13 bases unmatched.

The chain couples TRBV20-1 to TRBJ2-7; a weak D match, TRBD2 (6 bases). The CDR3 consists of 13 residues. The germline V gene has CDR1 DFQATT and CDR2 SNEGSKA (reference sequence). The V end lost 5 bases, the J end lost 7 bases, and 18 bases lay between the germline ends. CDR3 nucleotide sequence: TGCAGTGCTGGCCGGGAGTCTGCGGGGGAGCAGTACTTC. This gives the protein CSAGRESAGEQYF.

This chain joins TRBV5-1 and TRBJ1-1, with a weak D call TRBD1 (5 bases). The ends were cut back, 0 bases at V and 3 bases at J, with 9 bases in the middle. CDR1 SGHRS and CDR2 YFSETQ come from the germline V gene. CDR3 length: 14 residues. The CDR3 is CASSLEGPDTEAFF. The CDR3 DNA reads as TGCGCCAGCAGCTTGGAGGGGCCCGACACTGAAGCTTTCTTT.

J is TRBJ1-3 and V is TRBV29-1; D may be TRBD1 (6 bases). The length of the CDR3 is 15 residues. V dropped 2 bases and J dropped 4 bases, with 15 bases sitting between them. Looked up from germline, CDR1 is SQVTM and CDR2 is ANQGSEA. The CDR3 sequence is CSVETSQGPGNTIYF. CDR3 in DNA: TGCAGCGTTGAAACCTCGCAGGGGCCCGGAAACACCATATATTTT.

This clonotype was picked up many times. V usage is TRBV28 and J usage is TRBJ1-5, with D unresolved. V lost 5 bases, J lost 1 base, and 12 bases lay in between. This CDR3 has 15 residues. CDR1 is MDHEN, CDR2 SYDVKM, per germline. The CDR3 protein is CASSPRRLSNQPQHF. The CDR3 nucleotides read TGTGCCAGCAGTCCCCGTCGACTGAGCAATCAGCCCCAGCATTTT.

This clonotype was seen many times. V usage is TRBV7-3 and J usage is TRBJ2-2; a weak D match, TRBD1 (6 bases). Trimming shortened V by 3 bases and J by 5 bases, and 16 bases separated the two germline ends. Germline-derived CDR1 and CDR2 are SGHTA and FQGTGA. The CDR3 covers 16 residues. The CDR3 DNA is TGTGCCAGCAGCTTCTCATGGGGGCCAGGGACCGGGGAGCTGTTTTTT. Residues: CASSFSWGPGTGELFF.